The 7 T cell receptor beta chains below come from one sample, sequenced in a study of blood T cells in healthy people across ages (dated by TCRdb to the mid-2010s). Libraries were made using 5' RACE. This sample was sequenced with an Illumina HiSeq 2500. A second roughly 6 to 12 cycle PCR used a sample-barcoded 5' primer and a J-beta primer mix. TCRdb reprocessing: public reads trimmed at Q25 with fastp, clones called with MiXCR, in-frame beta chains kept. CDR3 protein sequences are deduplicated, and each keeps its most common genes and DNA. The sample has approximately 1.5 million distinct CDR3 sequences on record, roughly 43% of them singletons. Roughly 3.7% of the sample is in the top ten clones. What was sequenced was blood. These receptors were taken from a woman in her late teens or twenties in good health.

This clonotype showed up just once. No DNA is shown, since the ends of the CDR3 on it are uncertain; the CDR3 is the one TCRdb lists. CDR3 amino acids: CASSTSTSGRANEQFF. The V call is TRBV12-3 or TRBV12-4, the J call TRBJ2-1; the table's D call, TRBD2, was not checked against the DNA. The CDR3 contains 16 residues when both ends are counted.

The rearrangement uses TRBV9 and TRBJ2-1; 7 positions match TRBD2. CDR3 length equals 12 residues. With 8 bases clipped from V and 10 bases from J, the junction kept 9 bases outside the gene matches. Germline V lookup: CDR1 SGDLS, CDR2 YYNGEE. The CDR3 DNA follows: TGTGCCAGTTTTAAGCGGGACTGGGAGCAGTTCTTC. Its protein is CASFKRDWEQFF.

The CDR3: CASSPEDYGDTQYF. For the CDR3, the DNA is TGTGCCAGCAGTCCCGAGGATTACGGGGATACGCAGTATTTT. The chain links TRBV12-3 or TRBV12-4 to TRBJ2-3; D is uncertain. V was cut by 5 bases and J by 6 bases, with 15 bases left in between. This CDR3 spans 14 amino acids.

The table lists this clonotype with a few counts. The V gene is TRBV6-5, the J gene TRBJ1-5; D not certain. This CDR3 region has 13 residues. Trimming removed 6 bases at V and 2 bases at J, with 8 bases between. Germline V gene sequence: CDR1 MNHEY, CDR2 SVGAGI. Written as DNA, the CDR3 is TGTGCCAGCAGCAACAGTGGCAATCAGCCCCAGCATTTT. Translation gives CASSNSGNQPQHF.

There are many counts of this clonotype. This rearrangement joins TRBV9 to TRBJ2-7, with no clear D. V was pared by 0 bases and J by 0 bases, with 10 bases between. This CDR3 is 15 amino acids long. Germline V lookup: CDR1 SGDLS, CDR2 YYNGEE. The CDR3 DNA sequence: TGTGCCAGCAGCGTAGGACATTTAGACTCCTACGAGCAGTACTTC. It yields the protein CASSVGHLDSYEQYF.

The chain is built from TRBV27 and TRBJ1-1; 7 positions match TRBD1. V trimming: 4 bases; J trimming: 6 bases; junction bases outside the gene matches: 5. The CDR3 consists of 13 residues. The germline V gene encodes CDR1 MNHEY and CDR2 SMNVEV (reference sequence). The CDR3 region is CASSSYRGPEAFF. The CDR3 DNA sequence: TGTGCCAGCAGTTCCTACAGGGGTCCTGAAGCTTTCTTT.

The genes are TRBV4-1 and TRBJ1-4, with D uncertain. The CDR3 is made up of 17 amino acids. V was shortened by 0 bases and J by 5 bases, with 16 bases between the two germline ends. Germline V gene sequence: CDR1 MGHRA, CDR2 YSYEKL. CDR3 in amino acids: CASSQEATSLGNEKLFF. CDR3 nucleotides: TGCGCCAGCAGCCAAGAAGCGACCAGCCTGGGGAATGAAAAACTGTTTTTT.